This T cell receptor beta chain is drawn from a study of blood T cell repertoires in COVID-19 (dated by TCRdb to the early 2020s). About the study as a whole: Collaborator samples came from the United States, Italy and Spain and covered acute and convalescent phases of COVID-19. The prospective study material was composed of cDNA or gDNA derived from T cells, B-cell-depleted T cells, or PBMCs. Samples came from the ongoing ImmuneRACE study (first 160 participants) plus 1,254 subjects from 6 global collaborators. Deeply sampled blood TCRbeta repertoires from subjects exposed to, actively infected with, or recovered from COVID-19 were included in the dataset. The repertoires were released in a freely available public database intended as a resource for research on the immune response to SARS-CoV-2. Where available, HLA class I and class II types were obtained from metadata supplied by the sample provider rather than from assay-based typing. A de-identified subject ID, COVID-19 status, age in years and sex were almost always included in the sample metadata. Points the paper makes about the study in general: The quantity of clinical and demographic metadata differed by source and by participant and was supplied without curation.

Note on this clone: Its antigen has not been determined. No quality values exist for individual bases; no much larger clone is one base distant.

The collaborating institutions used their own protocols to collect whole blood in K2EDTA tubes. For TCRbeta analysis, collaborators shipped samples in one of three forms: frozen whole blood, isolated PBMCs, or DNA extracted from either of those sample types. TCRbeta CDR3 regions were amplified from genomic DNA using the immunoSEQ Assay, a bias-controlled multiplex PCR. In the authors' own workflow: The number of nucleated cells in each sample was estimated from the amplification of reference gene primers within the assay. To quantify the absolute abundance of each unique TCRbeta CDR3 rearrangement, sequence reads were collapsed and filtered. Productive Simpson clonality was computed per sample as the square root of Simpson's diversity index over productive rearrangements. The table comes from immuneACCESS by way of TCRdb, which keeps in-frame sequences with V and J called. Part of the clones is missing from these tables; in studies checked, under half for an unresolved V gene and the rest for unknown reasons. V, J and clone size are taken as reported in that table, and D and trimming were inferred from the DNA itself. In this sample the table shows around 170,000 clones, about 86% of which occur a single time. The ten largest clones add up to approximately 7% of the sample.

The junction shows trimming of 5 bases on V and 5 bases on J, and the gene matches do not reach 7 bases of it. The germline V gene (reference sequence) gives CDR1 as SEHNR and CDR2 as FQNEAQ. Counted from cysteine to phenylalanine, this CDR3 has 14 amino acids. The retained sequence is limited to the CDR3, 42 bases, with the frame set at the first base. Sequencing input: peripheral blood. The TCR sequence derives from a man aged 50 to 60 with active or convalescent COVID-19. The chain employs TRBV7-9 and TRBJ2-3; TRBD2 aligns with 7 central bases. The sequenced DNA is TGTGCCAGCAGCCGAGGACTAGGGAGAGATACGCAGTATTTT. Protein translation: CASSRGLGRDTQYF. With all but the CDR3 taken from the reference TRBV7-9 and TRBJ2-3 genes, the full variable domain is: DTGVSQNPRHKITKRGQNVTFRCDPISEHNRLYWYRQTLGQGPEFLTYFQNEAQLEKSRLLSDRFSAERPKGSFSTLEIQRTEQGDSAMYLCASSRGLGRDTQYFGPGTRLTVL.